A few counts support the clone carrying this TCR beta chain. The target antigen is unknown. Individual cDNA molecules (in the library) carried attached unique molecular identifiers. As handled by the study authors: Sample TCR counts, which ranged from 23,224 to 690,600, had a median of 95,638. Using its own MiXCR run on the RACE reads, TCRdb lists one record per CDR3 protein. Clone size and V and J calls follow TCRdb, not the original study. The sample has tens of thousands of distinct CDR3 sequences, roughly 10% seen once. This record belongs to a study of human T cells and chemical hapten exposure. Broader study findings: Relative to controls, expanded TCRs formed significantly more large CDR3 similarity clusters. Since the donors had alopecia, their immune response may not be the same as that of healthy people.

Time point reported: pre-sensitization, week 0. Treatment noted: therapeutic diphenylcyclopropenone sensitization with weekly scalp DPC. Extraction yielded total RNA from whole blood (unfractionated). CDR3 length: 14 amino acids. Germline V gene lookup returns CDR1 ENHRY and CDR2 SYGVKD. Trimming left V 3 bases short and J 0 bases short, with 6 bases between. This sequence originates from a woman younger than 45 with alopecia areata. Some clones in this sample may be carry-over from other donors' samples. This rearrangement joins TRBV10-3 to TRBJ1-3; D is ambiguous. The specimen was whole blood, collected in connection with sensitization to the hapten diphenylcyclopropenone (DPC). The CDR3 bases are TGTGCCATCAGTGATGGTGCCTCTGGAAACACCATATATTTT. This sequence encodes CAISDGASGNTIYF.